At least ten counts were recorded for the clone carrying this T cell receptor (beta chain). Its specificity is not known. The sample's time point: newly diagnosed GD, antithyroid drugs for less than 3 months. Researchers made the TCR library from RNA that was extracted from PBMCs. This sample was included in a study of regulatory T cells in long-lasting Graves disease. Germline assignment: CDR1 MDHEN and CDR2 SYDVKM. This CDR3 contains 15 residues. Unmatched junction bases numbered 6, after V lost 3 bases and J lost 4 bases. With iRepertoire HTBI primers and Arm-PCR of CDR3 regions, TCR beta libraries were built. TCRdb used MiXCR to reprocess the multiplex PCR reads, holding one entry per CDR3 protein. Among a few hundred thousand distinct CDR3 sequences listed, roughly 14% were seen once. Study-wide findings and caveats: Persistent disease showed a preference for TRBV28, TRBJ1-2 and TRBJ2-5. TCR diversity was lower in persistent Graves' patients than in newly diagnosed ones.

This same sample was also part of a study on T cells in Graves' hyperthyroidism and ophthalmopathy. That publication notes: Disease duration under 2 months; hyperthyroidism patients were aged 18 to 65. RT-PCR in the first round (using the HTBI primer set) targeted the TCR CDR3.

The gene calls are TRBV28 and TRBJ2-5; TRBD1 matches at 9 bases. This clonotype originated in a man aged 25-40 years with Graves disease. Sequenced here: peripheral blood mononuclear cells (PBMCs), sampled at new diagnosis, from a patient treated with antithyroid drugs. CDR3: CASSLTGTGRETQYF. Written as DNA, the CDR3 is TGTGCCAGCAGTTTGACCGGGACAGGGAGAGAGACCCAGTACTTC.